The T cell receptor (beta chain) under discussion was sequenced for a study of T cell changes during pregnancy in multiple sclerosis. Method: immunoSEQ multiplex PCR; TCRdb's copy keeps in-frame clones and lacks some. Among over 85,000 clones, approximately 90% were seen once, and the ten largest hold roughly 0.79%. Specimen: peripheral blood, collected in the second trimester of pregnancy. The TCR originated in a female donor in good health, enrolled as a control in a pregnancy study.

The CDR3 sequence is CASSLGDMNTEAFF. The CDR3 DNA reads as TGTGCCAGCAGTTTGGGGGACATGAACACTGAAGCTTTCTTT. The chain joins TRBV28 to TRBJ1-1; TRBD1 might be the D (6 bases). The CDR3 is made up of 14 amino acids. Germline V gene lookup returns CDR1 MDHEN and CDR2 SYDVKM. V was pared by 3 bases and J by 0 bases, with 8 bases between.